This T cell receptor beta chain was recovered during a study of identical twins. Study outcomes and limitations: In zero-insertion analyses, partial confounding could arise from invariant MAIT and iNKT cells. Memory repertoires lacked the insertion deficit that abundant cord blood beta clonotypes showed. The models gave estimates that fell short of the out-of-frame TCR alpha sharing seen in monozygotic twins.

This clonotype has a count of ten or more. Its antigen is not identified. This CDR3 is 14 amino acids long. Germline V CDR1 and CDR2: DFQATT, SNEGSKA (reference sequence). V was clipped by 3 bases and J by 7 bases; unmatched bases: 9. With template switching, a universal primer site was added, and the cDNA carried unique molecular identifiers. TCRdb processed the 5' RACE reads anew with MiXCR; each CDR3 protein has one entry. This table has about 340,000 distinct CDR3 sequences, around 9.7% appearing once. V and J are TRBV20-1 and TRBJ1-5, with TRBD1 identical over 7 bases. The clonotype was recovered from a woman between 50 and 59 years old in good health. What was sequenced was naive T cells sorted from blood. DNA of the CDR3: TGCAGTGCTAGTCTCGAGGGGGCTCAACAGCCCCAGCATTTT. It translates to CSASLEGAQQPQHF.